This T cell receptor (beta chain) was profiled in a study of T cells in Graves' hyperthyroidism and ophthalmopathy. Overall study: Upon initial diagnosis and before any treatment, peripheral blood was collected. Regarding the study as a whole: Ophthalmopathy and stable hyperthyroidism were told apart by a 13 V-J model. Blood also showed most of the thyroid clonotypes that were expanded above 0.001.

This clonotype was counted a few times. Its matching antigen is unknown. The V segment lost 2 bases and the J segment 4 bases; nucleotides outside the gene matches: 8. The germline V gene has CDR1 SGDLS and CDR2 YYNGEE. The CDR3 runs to 17 residues. Lactation, pregnancy, other autoimmune disease or uncontrolled infection excluded patients. Amplified TCR beta CDR3 regions derived from RNA transcripts. The HTBI set primed first-round TCR CDR3 RT-PCR. Each CDR3 protein gets one entry after TCRdb re-called the multiplex PCR reads with MiXCR. The table lists almost 600,000 distinct CDR3 sequences, roughly 13% of them singletons, with roughly 6.2% in the top ten.

Sequenced sample: blood. This chain connects TRBV9 to TRBJ2-1; 11 nucleotides agree with TRBD2. The source of this sequence is a woman in her twenties or thirties with Graves' hyperthyroidism that later progressed to Graves' ophthalmopathy. CDR3 residues: CASSVNIAGGQYNEQFF. The DNA of the CDR3 is TGTGCCAGCAGCGTCAATATAGCGGGAGGGCAATACAATGAGCAGTTCTTC.